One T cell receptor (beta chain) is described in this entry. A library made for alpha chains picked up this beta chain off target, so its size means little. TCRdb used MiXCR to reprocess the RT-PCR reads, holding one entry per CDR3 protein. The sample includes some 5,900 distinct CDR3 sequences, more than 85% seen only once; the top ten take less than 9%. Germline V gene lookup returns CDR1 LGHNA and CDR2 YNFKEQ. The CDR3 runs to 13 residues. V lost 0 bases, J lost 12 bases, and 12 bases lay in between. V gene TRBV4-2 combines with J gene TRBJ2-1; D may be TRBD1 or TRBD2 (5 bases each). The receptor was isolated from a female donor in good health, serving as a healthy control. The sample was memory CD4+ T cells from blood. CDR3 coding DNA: TGTGCCAGCAGCCAAGATTTAGAGAGGGGGCAGTTCTTC. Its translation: CASSQDLERGQFF.